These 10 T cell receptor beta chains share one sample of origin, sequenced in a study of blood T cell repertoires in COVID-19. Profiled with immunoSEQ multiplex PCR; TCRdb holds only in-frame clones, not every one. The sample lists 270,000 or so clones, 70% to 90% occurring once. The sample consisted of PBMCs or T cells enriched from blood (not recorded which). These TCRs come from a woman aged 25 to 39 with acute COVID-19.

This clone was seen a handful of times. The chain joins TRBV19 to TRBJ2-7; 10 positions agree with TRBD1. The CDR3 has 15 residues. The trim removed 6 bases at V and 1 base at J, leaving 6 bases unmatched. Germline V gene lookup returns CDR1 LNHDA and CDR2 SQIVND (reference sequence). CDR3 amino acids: CASSTGTGASYEQYF. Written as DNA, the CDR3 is TGTGCCAGTAGCACCGGGACAGGGGCTTCCTACGAGCAGTACTTC.

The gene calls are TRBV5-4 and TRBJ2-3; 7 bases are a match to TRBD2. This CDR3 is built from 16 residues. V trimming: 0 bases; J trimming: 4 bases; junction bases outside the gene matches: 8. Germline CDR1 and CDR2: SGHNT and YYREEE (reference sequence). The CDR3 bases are TGTGCCAGCAGCTTGGGTCCCGGGACTACTGCAGATACGCAGTATTTT. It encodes CASSLGPGTTADTQYF.

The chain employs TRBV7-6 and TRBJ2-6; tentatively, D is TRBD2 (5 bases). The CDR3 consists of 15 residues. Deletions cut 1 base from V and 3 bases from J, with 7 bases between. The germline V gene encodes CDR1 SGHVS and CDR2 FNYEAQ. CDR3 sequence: CASSLGGLGANVLTF. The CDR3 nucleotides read TGTGCCAGCAGCTTAGGCGGGCTTGGGGCCAACGTCCTGACTTTC.

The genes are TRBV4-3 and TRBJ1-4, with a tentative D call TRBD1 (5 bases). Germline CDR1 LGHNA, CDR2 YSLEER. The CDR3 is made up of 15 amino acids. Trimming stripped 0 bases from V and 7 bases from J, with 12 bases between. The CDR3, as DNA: TGCGCCAGCAGCCAAGAGGGCAGGGTCGTTGAAAAACTGTTTTTT. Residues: CASSQEGRVVEKLFF.

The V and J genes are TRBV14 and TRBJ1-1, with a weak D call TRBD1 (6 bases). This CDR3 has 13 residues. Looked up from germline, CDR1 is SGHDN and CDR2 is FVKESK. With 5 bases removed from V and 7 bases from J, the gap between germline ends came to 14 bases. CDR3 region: CASSTTGIGEAFF. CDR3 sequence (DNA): TGTGCCAGCAGCACAACAGGGATCGGTGAAGCTTTCTTT.

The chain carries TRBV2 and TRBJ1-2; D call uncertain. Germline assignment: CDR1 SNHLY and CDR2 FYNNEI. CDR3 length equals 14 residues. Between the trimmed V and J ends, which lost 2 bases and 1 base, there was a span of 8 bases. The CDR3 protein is CASSEPGLNYGYTF. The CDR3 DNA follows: TGTGCCAGCAGTGAACCAGGCCTTAACTATGGCTACACCTTC.

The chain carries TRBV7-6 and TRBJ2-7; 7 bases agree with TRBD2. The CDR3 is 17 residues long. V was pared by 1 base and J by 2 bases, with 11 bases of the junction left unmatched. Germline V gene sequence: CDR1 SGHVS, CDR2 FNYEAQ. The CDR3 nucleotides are TGTGCCAGCAGCTTAGGCGGGAGCCCCTCCTATCCCTACGAGCAGTACTTC. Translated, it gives CASSLGGSPSYPYEQYF.

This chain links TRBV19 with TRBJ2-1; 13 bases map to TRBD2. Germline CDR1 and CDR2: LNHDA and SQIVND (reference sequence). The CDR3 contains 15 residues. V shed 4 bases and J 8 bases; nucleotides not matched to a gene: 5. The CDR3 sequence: CASSTTSGRLDEQFF. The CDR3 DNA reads TGTGCCAGTAGTACGACTAGCGGGAGGCTCGATGAGCAGTTCTTC.

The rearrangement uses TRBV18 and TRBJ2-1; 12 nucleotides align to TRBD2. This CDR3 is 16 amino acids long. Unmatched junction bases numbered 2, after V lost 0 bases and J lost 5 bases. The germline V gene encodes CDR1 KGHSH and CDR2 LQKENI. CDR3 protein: CASSPPTSGSNNEQFF. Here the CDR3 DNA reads TGTGCCAGCTCACCACCGACTAGCGGGAGTAACAATGAGCAGTTCTTC.

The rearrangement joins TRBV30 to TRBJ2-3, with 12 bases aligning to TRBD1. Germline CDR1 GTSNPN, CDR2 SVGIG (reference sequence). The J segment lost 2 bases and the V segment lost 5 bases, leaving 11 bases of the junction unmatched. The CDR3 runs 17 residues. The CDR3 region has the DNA TGTGCCTGGCTCCGGGACAGGGGGCGCATGTACACAGATACGCAGTATTTT. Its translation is CAWLRDRGRMYTDTQYF.